A selection of T cell receptor beta chains follows, all from one sample in a study of T-cell reconstitution after alpha-beta-depleted transplantation in children. TCRdb re-analysed the PCR reads in MiXCR, keeping a single row per CDR3 protein. The sample contains about 610,000 distinct CDR3 sequences, about 10% of which appear only once. The sample was PBMCs from the stem cell graft donor, taken from the stem cell graft. These receptor sequences come from a human donor who donated a stem cell graft to a child with acute myeloid leukemia. Both conserved end residues are part of each CDR3. The order of the fields is V gene, J gene, CDR3 length, CDR3 protein.

V gene: TRBV28; J gene: TRBJ2-7; CDR3 length: 16; CDR3 protein: CASSPRRQGFVDEQYF
V gene: TRBV4-3; J gene: TRBJ2-1; CDR3 length: 15; CDR3 protein: CASSQDTGAYNEQFF
V gene: TRBV29-1; J gene: TRBJ1-1; CDR3 length: 11; CDR3 protein: CSVGRAGEAFF
V gene: TRBV12-3/TRBV12-4; J gene: TRBJ1-2; CDR3 length: 13; CDR3 protein: CASSYKPNYGYTF
V gene: TRBV12-3/TRBV12-4; J gene: TRBJ2-3; CDR3 length: 14; CDR3 protein: CASRGLAGTDTQYF
V gene: TRBV12-3/TRBV12-4; J gene: TRBJ2-5; CDR3 length: 15; CDR3 protein: CASSLMASGQETQYF
V gene: TRBV20-1; J gene: TRBJ2-3; CDR3 length: 15; CDR3 protein: CSASRLAGRTDTQYF
V gene: TRBV20-1; J gene: TRBJ1-2; CDR3 length: 14; CDR3 protein: CSAPVTGTNYGYTF
V gene: TRBV12-3/TRBV12-4; J gene: TRBJ2-2; CDR3 length: 18; CDR3 protein: CASTPRKGPGGHTGELFF
V gene: TRBV7-9; J gene: TRBJ2-1; CDR3 length: 16; CDR3 protein: CASSPPPSGSNNEQFF
V gene: TRBV9; J gene: TRBJ2-1; CDR3 length: 14; CDR3 protein: CASSPGWPYNEQFF
V gene: TRBV13; J gene: TRBJ2-7; CDR3 length: 13; CDR3 protein: CASSLIGTYEQYF
V gene: TRBV6-5; J gene: TRBJ1-2; CDR3 length: 14; CDR3 protein: CASTPGAAGYGYTF
V gene: TRBV7-3; J gene: TRBJ2-1; CDR3 length: 15; CDR3 protein: CASSLRGGSRDEQFF
V gene: TRBV14; J gene: TRBJ2-7; CDR3 length: 14; CDR3 protein: CASSQEARWGEQYF
V gene: TRBV5-1; J gene: TRBJ2-7; CDR3 length: 14; CDR3 protein: CASSLALDSYEQYF
V gene: TRBV27; J gene: TRBJ2-1; CDR3 length: 14; CDR3 protein: CASSFGLGTGEQFF
V gene: TRBV11-2; J gene: TRBJ2-2; CDR3 length: 16; CDR3 protein: CASSLAGGKDIGELFF
V gene: TRBV5-1; J gene: TRBJ2-1; CDR3 length: 15; CDR3 protein: CASSSGLPPYNEQFF
V gene: TRBV7-2; J gene: TRBJ2-7; CDR3 length: 15; CDR3 protein: CASSLEAPGGYEQYF
V gene: TRBV3-1; J gene: TRBJ2-5; CDR3 length: 16; CDR3 protein: CASSQSDRGYQETQYF
V gene: TRBV19; J gene: TRBJ2-3; CDR3 length: 15; CDR3 protein: CASTYRDRRTDTQYF
V gene: TRBV27; J gene: TRBJ2-7; CDR3 length: 15; CDR3 protein: CASSRDRDRQTEQYF
V gene: TRBV5-1; J gene: TRBJ2-5; CDR3 length: 15; CDR3 protein: CASSLNAGFQETQYF
V gene: TRBV12-3/TRBV12-4; J gene: TRBJ2-5; CDR3 length: 15; CDR3 protein: CASSSQRERVETQYF
V gene: TRBV28; J gene: TRBJ1-2; CDR3 length: 14; CDR3 protein: CASRLGQGGYGYTF
V gene: TRBV20-1; J gene: TRBJ1-5; CDR3 length: 15; CDR3 protein: CSASPGQSYYQPQHF
V gene: TRBV14; J gene: TRBJ2-7; CDR3 length: 15; CDR3 protein: CASSQEGLPSSEQYF
V gene: TRBV7-3; J gene: TRBJ2-2; CDR3 length: 14; CDR3 protein: CASSPPGSSGELFF
V gene: TRBV27; J gene: TRBJ2-7; CDR3 length: 12; CDR3 protein: CASSFAGFEQYF
V gene: TRBV5-1; J gene: TRBJ2-5; CDR3 length: 12; CDR3 protein: CASSQGKETQYF
V gene: TRBV6-6; J gene: TRBJ2-3; CDR3 length: 13; CDR3 protein: CASSYVVGDTQYF
V gene: TRBV7-9; J gene: TRBJ2-7; CDR3 length: 12; CDR3 protein: CASSLDRLKQYF
V gene: TRBV30; J gene: TRBJ2-2; CDR3 length: 14; CDR3 protein: CAWRELADTGELFF
V gene: TRBV28; J gene: TRBJ2-1; CDR3 length: 17; CDR3 protein: CASSLFPVSSSYNEQFF
V gene: TRBV5-8; J gene: TRBJ1-4; CDR3 length: 13; CDR3 protein: CASSLIRGEKLFF
V gene: TRBV4-1; J gene: TRBJ2-1; CDR3 length: 18; CDR3 protein: CASSQDFQGRTSVNEQFF
V gene: TRBV6-1; J gene: TRBJ2-6; CDR3 length: 16; CDR3 protein: CASKRLLLSGANVLTF
V gene: TRBV20-1; J gene: TRBJ2-1; CDR3 length: 9; CDR3 protein: CSAGTGGPF
V gene: TRBV4-2; J gene: TRBJ1-6; CDR3 length: 15; CDR3 protein: CASSQDQTDNSPLHF
V gene: TRBV7-3; J gene: TRBJ1-2; CDR3 length: 14; CDR3 protein: CASSPLGASGGYTF
V gene: TRBV3-1; J gene: TRBJ2-3; CDR3 length: 17; CDR3 protein: CASKPRGLAASTDTQYF
V gene: TRBV29-1; J gene: TRBJ2-5; CDR3 length: 13; CDR3 protein: CSALREREETQYF
V gene: TRBV27; J gene: TRBJ2-3; CDR3 length: 16; CDR3 protein: CASSFLGGRGTDTQYF
V gene: TRBV7-8; J gene: TRBJ2-5; CDR3 length: 17; CDR3 protein: CASSSSKTGPPSWTQYF
V gene: TRBV6-1; J gene: TRBJ1-2; CDR3 length: 15; CDR3 protein: CASRDRGQANYGYTF